Listed below are T cell receptor beta chains from one sample, sequenced in a study of T cell repertoires in cytomegalovirus infection. Each CDR3 protein is one row after TCRdb ran MiXCR on the reads. The profile covers some 600,000 distinct CDR3 sequences, with approximately 24% appearing a single time and 8% taken by the ten largest. What was sequenced was CD8+ T cells from PBMCs. These receptors were taken from a human donor in good health (CMV status not recorded). Some clones in this sample may be carry-over from other donors' samples. Both conserved end residues are part of each CDR3. The D gene is left open where the match is weak. The size of a clone is reported for some rows only, either as once, few or many, or as a class for expanded clones.

abundance: few; v_gene: TRBV20-1; d_gene: .; j_gene: TRBJ2-3; CDR3aa: CSARGPESDTQYF; CDR3nt: TGCAGTGCTAGAGGCCCAGAGTCAGATACGCAGTATTTT
abundance: few; v_gene: TRBV29-1; d_gene: TRBD1; j_gene: TRBJ2-3; CDR3aa: CSVTGESTDTQYF; CDR3nt: TGCAGCGTTACAGGGGAGAGCACAGATACGCAGTATTTT
abundance: .; v_gene: TRBV7-6; d_gene: .; j_gene: TRBJ1-1; CDR3aa: CASSRGERETFF; CDR3nt: TGTGCCAGCAGCCGTGGGGAGAGGGAGACTTTCTTT
abundance: .; v_gene: TRBV20-1; d_gene: .; j_gene: TRBJ2-5; CDR3aa: CSARVALQETQYF; CDR3nt: TGCAGTGCTAGAGTCGCGCTACAAGAGACCCAGTACTTC
abundance: .; v_gene: TRBV2; d_gene: .; j_gene: TRBJ1-1; CDR3aa: CASSDPTDTEAFF; CDR3nt: TGTGCCAGCAGTGACCCGACAGACACTGAAGCTTTCTTT
abundance: many; v_gene: TRBV7-2; d_gene: .; j_gene: TRBJ2-1; CDR3aa: CASSFGGLGLYNEQFF; CDR3nt: TGTGCCAGCAGCTTTGGCGGTCTGGGGCTTTACAATGAGCAGTTCTTC
abundance: .; v_gene: TRBV20-1; d_gene: .; j_gene: TRBJ2-1; CDR3aa: CSARDREKRYNEQFF; CDR3nt: TGCAGTGCTAGAGATAGGGAAAAACGGTACAATGAGCAGTTCTTC
abundance: many; v_gene: TRBV12-3/TRBV12-4; d_gene: TRBD1; j_gene: TRBJ2-2; CDR3aa: CASSLDDRAPSGELFF; CDR3nt: TGTGCCAGCAGTTTGGACGACAGGGCTCCGTCCGGGGAGCTGTTTTTT
abundance: few; v_gene: TRBV29-1; d_gene: .; j_gene: TRBJ2-6; CDR3aa: CSVGRRDNSGANVLTF; CDR3nt: TGCAGCGTTGGCCGCCGGGACAACTCTGGGGCCAACGTCCTGACTTTC
abundance: .; v_gene: TRBV19; d_gene: .; j_gene: TRBJ2-2; CDR3aa: CASTQGPGELFF; CDR3nt: TGTGCCAGTACCCAAGGGCCCGGGGAGCTGTTTTTT
abundance: .; v_gene: TRBV28; d_gene: .; j_gene: TRBJ2-2; CDR3aa: CASSSWFEDTGELFF; CDR3nt: TGTGCCAGCAGTTCTTGGTTTGAGGACACCGGGGAGCTGTTTTTT
abundance: many; v_gene: TRBV7-9; d_gene: .; j_gene: TRBJ1-5; CDR3aa: CASSPMQGSHQPQHF; CDR3nt: TGTGCCAGCAGCCCTATGCAGGGAAGCCATCAGCCCCAGCATTTT
abundance: .; v_gene: TRBV2; d_gene: TRBD2; j_gene: TRBJ2-4; CDR3aa: CVSSERSSGGPLGIQYF; CDR3nt: TGTGTCAGCAGTGAAAGGAGTAGCGGGGGGCCCCTGGGCATTCAGTACTTC
abundance: .; v_gene: TRBV9; d_gene: .; j_gene: TRBJ2-1; CDR3aa: CASSQFGSTGYGEQFF; CDR3nt: TGTGCCAGCAGCCAATTTGGATCCACAGGGTATGGTGAGCAGTTCTTC
abundance: .; v_gene: TRBV19; d_gene: .; j_gene: TRBJ2-1; CDR3aa: CASSRGVVPYNEQFF; CDR3nt: TGTGCCAGTAGTAGAGGGGTGGTTCCCTACAATGAGCAGTTCTTC
abundance: .; v_gene: TRBV6-2/TRBV6-3; d_gene: TRBD2; j_gene: TRBJ2-4; CDR3aa: CASSPRWGGNIQYF; CDR3nt: TGTGCCAGCAGTCCGAGGTGGGGGGGTAACATTCAGTACTTC
abundance: few; v_gene: TRBV20-1; d_gene: .; j_gene: TRBJ1-2; CDR3aa: CSARDRAKPYGYTF; CDR3nt: TGCAGTGCTAGAGATCGGGCAAAACCTTATGGCTACACCTTC
abundance: once; v_gene: TRBV14; d_gene: .; j_gene: TRBJ2-1; CDR3aa: CASSGAGFNEQFF; CDR3nt: TGTGCCAGCTCTGGGGCAGGGTTCAATGAGCAGTTCTTC
abundance: .; v_gene: TRBV23-1; d_gene: TRBD1; j_gene: TRBJ2-5; CDR3aa: CASSHPTQGEQGQRETQYF; CDR3nt: TGCGCCAGCAGTCACCCGACCCAGGGGGAGCAGGGGCAACGGGAGACCCAGTACTTC
abundance: many; v_gene: TRBV7-6; d_gene: .; j_gene: TRBJ2-1; CDR3aa: CASSSDSSYNEQFF; CDR3nt: TGTGCCAGCAGCTCCGATAGCTCCTACAATGAGCAGTTCTTC
abundance: .; v_gene: TRBV20-1; d_gene: .; j_gene: TRBJ2-7; CDR3aa: CSARDQEGPVTYEQYF; CDR3nt: TGCAGTGCTAGAGATCAGGAGGGGCCGGTTACCTACGAGCAGTACTTC
abundance: few; v_gene: TRBV6-6; d_gene: .; j_gene: TRBJ1-5; CDR3aa: CASSGTRTIRQPQHF; CDR3nt: TGTGCCAGCAGTGGGACCCGGACCATAAGGCAGCCCCAGCATTTT
abundance: many; v_gene: TRBV7-9; d_gene: .; j_gene: TRBJ2-3; CDR3aa: CASIRVNPGRAYTDTQYF; CDR3nt: TGTGCCAGCATCCGAGTGAACCCGGGAAGAGCCTACACAGATACGCAGTATTTT
abundance: few; v_gene: TRBV19; d_gene: .; j_gene: TRBJ1-1; CDR3aa: CASSIAPAGNTEAFF; CDR3nt: TGTGCCAGTAGTATAGCTCCGGCGGGGAACACTGAAGCTTTCTTT
abundance: .; v_gene: TRBV28; d_gene: .; j_gene: TRBJ2-3; CDR3aa: CASSVGYSTDTQYF; CDR3nt: TGTGCCAGCAGTGTGGGATATAGCACAGATACGCAGTATTTT
abundance: .; v_gene: TRBV6-6; d_gene: .; j_gene: TRBJ2-2; CDR3aa: CASSQLWTPNTGELFF; CDR3nt: TGTGCCAGCAGTCAACTTTGGACACCGAACACCGGGGAGCTGTTTTTT
abundance: many; v_gene: TRBV27; d_gene: .; j_gene: TRBJ2-3; CDR3aa: CASSFGPTDTQYF; CDR3nt: TGTGCCAGCAGTTTTGGCCCCACAGATACGCAGTATTTT
abundance: many; v_gene: TRBV2; d_gene: .; j_gene: TRBJ2-7; CDR3aa: CAITTRADPTYEQYF; CDR3nt: TGTGCCATTACAACCCGGGCAGACCCTACCTACGAGCAGTACTTC
abundance: .; v_gene: TRBV10-2; d_gene: .; j_gene: TRBJ1-2; CDR3aa: CASLGSGTYGYTF; CDR3nt: TGCGCCAGCTTAGGATCCGGGACATATGGCTACACCTTC
abundance: many; v_gene: TRBV7-6; d_gene: TRBD1; j_gene: TRBJ2-1; CDR3aa: CASSLEFRGIQNEQFF; CDR3nt: TGTGCCAGCAGCTTAGAGTTCAGGGGGATACAGAATGAGCAGTTCTTC
abundance: few; v_gene: TRBV6-2/TRBV6-3; d_gene: .; j_gene: TRBJ2-7; CDR3aa: CASSLPGQSSYEQYF; CDR3nt: TGTGCCAGCAGCCTACCGGGACAAAGCTCCTACGAGCAGTACTTC
abundance: many; v_gene: TRBV12-3/TRBV12-4; d_gene: .; j_gene: TRBJ1-5; CDR3aa: CASSLGRSAQHF; CDR3nt: TGTGCCAGCAGTTTAGGGCGGTCGGCCCAGCATTTT
abundance: .; v_gene: TRBV5-6; d_gene: .; j_gene: TRBJ1-6; CDR3aa: CASSLDPDGYNSPLHF; CDR3nt: TGTGCCAGCAGCTTGGACCCCGACGGGTATAATTCACCCCTCCACTTT
abundance: .; v_gene: TRBV4-1; d_gene: .; j_gene: TRBJ1-3; CDR3aa: CASSQEAGSGNTIYF; CDR3nt: TGCGCCAGCAGCCAAGAAGCAGGCTCGGGAAACACCATATATTTT
abundance: many; v_gene: TRBV6-5; d_gene: .; j_gene: TRBJ2-4; CDR3aa: CASSYYGSQNIQYF; CDR3nt: TGTGCCAGCAGTTACTATGGCAGTCAAAACATTCAGTACTTC
abundance: .; v_gene: TRBV7-9; d_gene: TRBD1; j_gene: TRBJ1-1; CDR3aa: CASSPRGQTNTEAFF; CDR3nt: TGTGCCAGCAGCCCTAGGGGACAGACGAACACTGAAGCTTTCTTT
abundance: few; v_gene: TRBV23-1; d_gene: .; j_gene: TRBJ2-1; CDR3aa: CASSPGEGIDEQFF; CDR3nt: TGCGCCAGCAGTCCCGGGGAAGGGATAGATGAGCAGTTCTTC
abundance: .; v_gene: TRBV14; d_gene: TRBD2; j_gene: TRBJ2-7; CDR3aa: CASSQTSEGVYEQYF; CDR3nt: TGTGCCAGCAGCCAGACTAGCGAGGGGGTCTACGAGCAGTACTTC
abundance: .; v_gene: TRBV15; d_gene: TRBD2; j_gene: TRBJ2-1; CDR3aa: CATSRELAGGRKEQFF; CDR3nt: TGTGCCACCAGCAGAGAGTTAGCGGGGGGGCGGAAGGAGCAGTTCTTC
abundance: .; v_gene: TRBV7-9; d_gene: .; j_gene: TRBJ1-5; CDR3aa: CASSTNGASNQPQHF; CDR3nt: TGTGCCAGCAGCACCAACGGGGCCAGCAATCAGCCCCAGCATTTT
abundance: .; v_gene: TRBV29-1; d_gene: .; j_gene: TRBJ1-1; CDR3aa: CSVEDLPGRSAFF; CDR3nt: TGCAGCGTTGAAGACCTACCCGGGAGATCGGCTTTCTTT